The next 29 T cell receptor beta chains were all read from a single sample in a study of T-cell memory formation after mild COVID-19. TCRdb independently ran MiXCR on the 5' RACE reads; one entry per CDR3 protein. The sample has 250,000 to 300,000 distinct CDR3 sequences, roughly 17% seen once; the top ten hold 20% to 25%. The sequencing input was PBMCs or a T cell subset sorted from them (not recorded which). Every receptor here comes from a man aged 18 to 29 who had mild COVID-19 (a few samples of this study predate the infection). Cell type and time point are not known.

This clonotype occurred a few times. The CDR3 DNA follows: TGTGCCAGCAGCTCCCGGGCAGGGGTGAACACCGGGGAGCTGTTTTTT. Protein sequence: CASSSRAGVNTGELFF. This sequence joins TRBV7-6 and TRBJ2-2; possibly TRBD1 for D (6 bases). CDR1 and CDR2 from the germline V gene are SGHVS and FNYEAQ. The CDR3 sequence is 16 residues long. V shed 4 bases and J shed 1 base, with 13 bases lying between them.

The rearrangement joins TRBV6-5 to TRBJ1-1, with 8 nucleotides matching TRBD1. The CDR3 consists of 17 residues. V lost 0 bases, J lost 4 bases, and 10 bases stayed unmatched. Germline V CDR1 and CDR2: MNHEY, SVGAGI. The CDR3 protein is CASSYSFAGGMGTEAFF. CDR3 coding DNA: TGTGCCAGCAGTTACTCTTTCGCAGGGGGCATGGGCACTGAAGCTTTCTTT.

V and J are TRBV4-3 and TRBJ2-7; possibly TRBD1 or TRBD2 for D (5 bases each). Germline V CDR1 and CDR2: LGHNA, YSLEER. V was cut by 0 bases and J by 6 bases, with 18 bases left in between. The CDR3 is 16 amino acids. As DNA, the CDR3 is TGCGCCAGCAGCCAAGATGGGGATGTGGGACGTACCGAGCAGTACTTC. Amino acids: CASSQDGDVGRTEQYF.

This clonotype was counted at least ten times. This chain connects TRBV4-3 to TRBJ2-1; TRBD2 is a possible D gene (6 bases). The V gene lost 0 bases and the J gene lost 7 bases, with 22 bases spanning the gap. CDR3 length equals 18 residues. CDR1 and CDR2 from the germline V gene are LGHNA and YSLEER. In DNA form, the CDR3 reads TGCGCCAGCAGCCAAGAACATTCCGGGGGAGCCCTTTGGAATGAGCAGTTCTTC. It yields the protein CASSQEHSGGALWNEQFF.

This clonotype appeared a few times. This sequence joins TRBV23-1 and TRBJ1-1, with TRBD1 matching over 9 bases. TRBV23-1 is flagged as an ORF with uncertain function. Trimming removed 7 bases from V and 10 bases from J; junction bases left unmatched: 10. The CDR3 runs 13 residues. CDR3 coding DNA: TGCGCCAGCAACCAGGGGCACAGGGGGCGAGCTTTCTTT. This sequence encodes CASNQGHRGRAFF.

This clonotype was observed at least ten times. V usage is TRBV6-1 and J usage is TRBJ2-1; TRBD1 aligns across 8 bases. V trimming: 7 bases; J trimming: 3 bases; junction bases outside the gene matches: 14. Looked up from germline, CDR1 is MNHNS and CDR2 is SASEGT. CDR3 size: 17 residues. This CDR3 reads CASIVNPGGGRYNEQFF. CDR3 in DNA: TGTGCCAGCATTGTGAACCCAGGGGGCGGCCGCTACAATGAGCAGTTCTTC.

The V gene is TRBV2, the J gene TRBJ1-2, with 9 bases that match TRBD1. Trimming cost V 6 bases and J 5 bases; bases outside gene matches: 7. The CDR3 consists of 14 residues. Germline CDR1 reads SNHLY; CDR2 reads FYNNEI. The CDR3 bases are TGTGCCAGCAGGAGACAGGGGGTAGAATATGGCTACACCTTC. Translation gives CASRRQGVEYGYTF.

The rearrangement joins TRBV5-1 to TRBJ1-1; D ambiguous. The germline CDR1 and CDR2 sequences are SGHRS and YFSETQ. The ends were cut back, 0 bases at V and 7 bases at J, with 10 bases in the middle. CDR3 length equals 13 residues. The CDR3 spells CASSLVPSGEAFF. The CDR3 nucleotides read TGCGCCAGCAGCTTGGTGCCCAGCGGTGAAGCTTTCTTT.

This sequence joins TRBV6-6 and TRBJ1-2, with 7 bases fitting TRBD1. From germline, CDR1 is MNHNY and CDR2 SVGAGI (reference sequence). The CDR3 is made up of 15 amino acids. V was pared by 4 bases and J by 6 bases, with 11 bases of the junction left unmatched. The CDR3 coding sequence is TGTGCCAGCAGTTCCCCACAGGGGAGGGTCGATGGCTACACCTTC. As protein: CASSSPQGRVDGYTF.

This clonotype occurred many times. The chain combines TRBV20-1 with TRBJ1-5, with 8 bases aligning to TRBD1. The germline CDR1 and CDR2 sequences are DFQATT and SNEGSKA (reference sequence). This CDR3 is built from 15 residues. The ends lost 0 bases at V and 3 bases at J; junction bases unmatched: 4. CDR3 DNA: TGCAGTGCTAGAGAAAGGGACAGGTTCAATCAGCCCCAGCATTTT. It translates to CSARERDRFNQPQHF.

This clonotype appeared a few times. V is TRBV4-3 and J is TRBJ2-1; D unresolved. Germline assignment: CDR1 LGHNA and CDR2 YSLEER. CDR3 length equals 13 residues. V lost 5 bases to trimming and J lost 8 bases, with 13 bases between them. This chain's CDR3 is CASSAPSVDEQFF. For the CDR3, the DNA is TGCGCCAGCAGCGCTCCGAGTGTCGATGAGCAGTTCTTC.

The V and J genes are TRBV7-3 and TRBJ1-1, with D unclear. Trimming took off 5 bases at V and 1 base at J, with 11 bases between the two ends. The germline gives CDR1 SGHTA, CDR2 FQGTGA. The CDR3 is 14 amino acids. CDR3 DNA sequence: TGTGCCAGCAGCCCTGAGGGAAGGAACACTGAAGCTTTCTTT. This encodes CASSPEGRNTEAFF. The full variable domain, in which reference TRBV7-3 and TRBJ1-1 provide the parts outside the CDR3, is GAGVSQTPSNKVTEKGKYVELRCDPISGHTALYWYRQSLGQGPEFLIYFQGTGAADDSGLPNDRFFAVRPEGSVSTLKIQRTERGDSAVYLCASSPEGRNTEAFFGQGTRLTVV.

This clonotype was seen more than once but under ten times. This chain joins TRBV4-1 and TRBJ2-3; D is unresolved. Trimming stripped 4 bases from V and 0 bases from J, with 11 bases between. The CDR3 spans 15 residues. Germline CDR1 reads MGHRA; CDR2 reads YSYEKL. The CDR3 DNA reads TGCGCCAGCAGCCCCCGGGCCGTTAGCACAGATACGCAGTATTTT. Residues: CASSPRAVSTDTQYF.

This clonotype was counted only a few times. V and J are TRBV20-1 and TRBJ2-3; D ambiguous. Trimming removed 0 bases at V and 3 bases at J, with 10 bases between. The CDR3 is 14 residues long. CDR1 DFQATT and CDR2 SNEGSKA come from the germline V gene (reference sequence). For the CDR3, the DNA is TGCAGTGCTAGAGATAGGGCCGGGACAGATACGCAGTATTTT. This gives the protein CSARDRAGTDTQYF.

This clonotype came up many times. The J gene is TRBJ2-3, the V gene TRBV11-2; D is uncertain. Trimming pared 7 bases from V and 5 bases from J, leaving 13 bases between. The CDR3 has 13 amino acids. Germline-derived CDR1 and CDR2 are SGHAT and FQNNGV. The CDR3 reads CASKPALGDTQYF. In nucleotides, the CDR3 is TGTGCCAGCAAACCGGCTCTGGGAGATACGCAGTATTTT.

This clonotype has at least ten counts. This rearrangement joins TRBV7-2 to TRBJ2-4; TRBD1 matches 7 bases. J lost 1 base, V lost 5 bases, and 2 bases had no gene match. The CDR3 spans 14 residues. Germline CDR1 reads SGHTA; CDR2 reads FQGNSA. CDR3 residues: CASSPDRAKNIQYF. Written as DNA, the CDR3 is TGTGCCAGCAGCCCGGACAGGGCCAAAAACATTCAGTACTTC.

The V gene is TRBV7-9, the J gene TRBJ2-5, with 12 bases identical to TRBD2. This CDR3 is 16 amino acids long. After removal of 5 bases from V and 2 bases from J, the junction contained 6 bases not matched to a gene. Germline-derived CDR1 and CDR2 are SEHNR and FQNEAQ (reference sequence). The CDR3 here is CASSQGLAGSQETQYF. The CDR3 bases are TGTGCCAGCAGCCAGGGACTAGCGGGTTCACAAGAGACCCAGTACTTC.

The rearrangement links TRBV7-2 to TRBJ2-2; the D gene is possibly TRBD2 (6 bases). V was cut by 5 bases and J by 0 bases, with 19 bases left in between. Germline CDR1 reads SGHTA; CDR2 reads FQGNSA. This CDR3 is 18 amino acids long. DNA for the CDR3: TGTGCCAGCAGCCCGCGAGGTACTAGCTGGTCGAACACCGGGGAGCTGTTTTTT. Amino acids: CASSPRGTSWSNTGELFF.

This clonotype was recorded at least ten times. J is TRBJ2-5 and V is TRBV5-1; 9 nucleotides line up with TRBD2. Germline V gene lookup returns CDR1 SGHRS and CDR2 YFSETQ. J gave up 1 base and V 3 bases, and 7 bases lay outside the gene matches. The CDR3 sequence is 16 residues long. Here the CDR3 DNA reads TGCGCCAGCAGCTCCGCTAATAGCGGGGGCCAAGAGACCCAGTACTTC. It yields the protein CASSSANSGGQETQYF.

Ten or more counts support this clonotype. The chain employs TRBV5-4 and TRBJ1-1; TRBD1 might be the D (5 bases). The germline V gene encodes CDR1 SGHNT and CDR2 YYREEE (reference sequence). The ends were cut back, 4 bases at V and 0 bases at J, with 13 bases in the middle. The CDR3 extends over 15 amino acids. CDR3 nucleotides: TGTGCCAGCAGCCGGGGCCAGGAGTTGAACACTGAAGCTTTCTTT. This translates into CASSRGQELNTEAFF.

This clonotype was seen ten or more times. The genes are TRBV5-1 and TRBJ2-2; tentatively, D is TRBD1 (6 bases). V lost 7 bases, J lost 4 bases, and 14 bases lay in between. CDR1 is SGHRS, CDR2 YFSETQ, per germline. The CDR3 sequence is 14 residues long. CDR3 sequence reads: CASATGSGTGELFF. In nucleotides, the CDR3 is TGCGCCAGCGCAACAGGGTCGGGCACCGGGGAGCTGTTTTTT.

The chain recombines TRBV7-7 with TRBJ2-7; 9 nucleotides line up with TRBD1. The germline gives CDR1 SSHAT, CDR2 FNYEAQ (reference sequence). This CDR3 is built from 19 residues. CDR3 DNA: TGTGCTAGCAGCCTTAACGAGGATCCCCGGGACAGGGATACCTACGAGCAGTACGTC. It yields the protein CASSLNEDPRDRDTYEQYV.

This clonotype was seen a few times. CDR3 DNA: TGTGCCAGCAGCCTCCTGGGTGCAACTAATGAAAAACTGTTTTTT. Residues: CASSLLGATNEKLFF. This sequence joins TRBV7-3 and TRBJ1-4; D remains ambiguous. This CDR3 has 15 residues. The germline CDR1 and CDR2 sequences are SGHTA and FQGTGA. Trimming took off 5 bases at V and 0 bases at J, with 10 bases between the two ends.

The chain recombines TRBV7-8 with TRBJ2-1; D uncertain. CDR3 length: 12 residues. CDR1 SGHVS and CDR2 FQNEAQ come from the germline V gene. V shed 3 bases and J shed 7 bases, with 7 bases lying between them. This CDR3 reads CASSLAQNEQFF. In DNA form, the CDR3 reads TGTGCCAGCAGCTTGGCCCAAAATGAGCAGTTCTTC.

The genes are TRBV25-1 and TRBJ1-1; weak D call: TRBD1 (6 bases). The CDR3 extends over 14 amino acids. Germline V CDR1 and CDR2: MGHDK, SYGVNS. Between the trimmed V and J ends, which lost 8 bases and 12 bases, there was a span of 25 bases. This chain's CDR3 is CASPPAGDSGGSFF. For the CDR3, the DNA is TGTGCCAGCCCCCCGGCAGGGGACTCGGGTGGATCTTTCTTT.

Only a few counts were recorded for this clonotype. The genes are TRBV12-3 or TRBV12-4 and TRBJ2-3; 8 bases line up with TRBD1. CDR3 length equals 16 residues. Trimming removed 0 bases from V and 2 bases from J; junction bases left unmatched: 4. The CDR3 protein is CASSLAQGAHTDTQYF. CDR3 bases: TGTGCCAGCAGTTTAGCGCAGGGGGCCCACACAGATACGCAGTATTTT.

V gene TRBV5-6 combines with J gene TRBJ2-7, with D tentatively TRBD2 (6 bases). This CDR3 comprises 17 residues. Trimming cost V 4 bases and J 0 bases, with 20 bases left between them. CDR1 is SGHDT, CDR2 YYEEEE, per germline. CDR3 protein: CASSQAGGPTNSYEQYF. In nucleotides, the CDR3 is TGTGCCAGCAGCCAAGCGGGCGGACCGACCAACTCCTACGAGCAGTACTTC.

This clonotype was found a few times. CDR3 in DNA: TGTGCCAGCAGTCTCGGGACAGGGGGCCTCAAAAACATTCAGTACTTC. Protein product: CASSLGTGGLKNIQYF. The rearrangement uses TRBV28 and TRBJ2-4, with 12 bases fitting TRBD1. The CDR3 covers 16 residues. CDR1 and CDR2 from the germline V gene are MDHEN and SYDVKM. Trimming cost V 5 bases and J 3 bases; bases outside gene matches: 5.

V usage is TRBV20-1 and J usage is TRBJ1-2; 10 bases fit TRBD1. CDR3 length: 15 residues. V lost 6 bases, J lost 5 bases, and 12 bases stayed unmatched. Per germline, CDR1 DFQATT and CDR2 SNEGSKA (reference sequence). The DNA of the CDR3 is TGCAGTGCGGAACCCGGGACAGGGGTGGGGTATGGCTACACCTTC. Translated: CSAEPGTGVGYGYTF.